This T cell receptor beta chain was obtained from a study of early T cells in non-severe SARS-CoV-2 infection. On the study more broadly: Chains were not paired, and sequencing was done on bulk RNA from unsorted whole blood.

This CDR3 spans 15 amino acids. The germline V and J ends were trimmed by 3 bases and 2 bases, with 11 bases remaining between them. The germline CDR1 and CDR2 sequences are SNHLY and FYNNEI. cDNA molecules, individually, were tagged with unique molecular identifiers. From the 5' RACE reads, TCRdb called clonotypes with MiXCR, one entry per CDR3 protein. The sample yields 75,000 to 100,000 distinct CDR3 sequences, 14% to 15% seen once. The J gene is TRBJ2-1, the V gene TRBV2; D may match TRBD1 or TRBD2 (5 bases each). This clonotype originated in an adult who was a healthcare worker with PCR-confirmed SARS-CoV-2 infection or an uninfected control (not recorded which). Material for sequencing was whole blood. This CDR3 is CASSDGAGPYNEQFF. The CDR3 DNA is TGTGCCAGCAGTGACGGGGCAGGGCCCTACAATGAGCAGTTCTTC.